Below are 18 T cell receptor beta chains sequenced from a single sample in a study of T cell repertoires in cytomegalovirus infection (dated by TCRdb to the late 2010s). These receptors' antigens are unknown. Sequencing relied on an Illumina HiSeq 1500. The public reads were quality trimmed at Q25 with fastp and then assembled into clones with MiXCR by TCRdb, keeping productive beta chains. Each entry is one CDR3 protein sequence, shown with its most common DNA and genes. This sample gives approximately 150,000 distinct CDR3 sequences in total; about 22% of them show up just once. The biggest ten clones account for under 30% of the sample. What this sample's treatment or condition label stands for: in vitro stimulation with specific CMV peptide epitopes to enrich CMV-specific T cells. The source material was CD8+ T cells from cultured PBMCs, sampled from culture after CMV antigen stimulation. The receptors were sampled from a human donor in good health (CMV status not recorded). Some clones in this sample may be carry-over from other donors' samples.

The V gene is TRBV11-2, the J gene TRBJ2-1, with 10 bases aligning to TRBD1. This CDR3 contains 15 residues. Germline values: CDR1 SGHAT, CDR2 FQNNGV. Germline trimming cut 6 bases from V and 6 bases from J; bases unmatched to any gene: 8. CDR3 sequence (DNA): TGTGCCAGCAGGTACCGGGACAGGGGAGGCAATGAGCAGTTCTTC. Translated, it gives CASRYRDRGGNEQFF. The variable domain in full, completed from reference TRBV11-2 and TRBJ2-1, reads EAGVAQSPRYKIIEKRQSVAFWCNPISGHATLYWYQQILGQGPKLLIQFQNNGVVDDSQLPKDRFSAERLKGVDSTLKIQPAKLEDSAVYLCASRYRDRGGNEQFFGPGTRLTVL.

This chain uses TRBV7-8 with TRBJ1-2; D gene ambiguous. Trimming left V 5 bases short and J 8 bases short, with 21 bases between. Germline CDR1 reads SGHVS; CDR2 reads FQNEAQ. This CDR3 contains 15 residues. In DNA, the CDR3 is TGTGCCAGCAGCCCCCAGCCCGATCCCCTAGGAGGCTACACCTTC. The encoded protein is CASSPQPDPLGGYTF.

V is TRBV11-2 and J is TRBJ1-1; perhaps TRBD1 as D (5 bases). Germline CDR1 reads SGHAT; CDR2 reads FQNNGV. V was shortened by 1 base and J by 2 bases, with 11 bases between the two germline ends. The CDR3 has 15 amino acids. Written as DNA, the CDR3 is TGTGCCAGCAGCTTAGGTTGGGGACTTAACACTGAAGCTTTCTTT. Translating it yields CASSLGWGLNTEAFF.

This clonotype was counted between two and nine times. The chain joins TRBV20-1 to TRBJ2-7; TRBD2 is a possible D gene (6 bases). The CDR3 is 15 amino acids. Trimming took 1 base from V and 2 from J, leaving 15 bases between them. Per germline, CDR1 DFQATT and CDR2 SNEGSKA (reference sequence). CDR3 DNA sequence: TGCAGTGCTAGAGCATTCCGGGACTCGACCTACGAGCAGTACTTC. As protein: CSARAFRDSTYEQYF.

This chain links TRBV5-1 with TRBJ1-1; D call uncertain. V gave up 0 bases and J gave up 4 bases, with 16 bases separating them. The CDR3 loop spans 16 amino acids. Germline CDR1 and CDR2: SGHRS and YFSETQ. The CDR3 DNA reads TGCGCCAGCAGCTTGGGGGTAGACCGCGGGAGCACTGAAGCTTTCTTT. Protein: CASSLGVDRGSTEAFF.

V usage is TRBV7-2 and J usage is TRBJ2-3; TRBD2 is a possible D gene (5 bases). Per the germline V gene, CDR1 is SGHTA and CDR2 is FQGNSA. V was shortened by 4 bases and J by 4 bases, with 15 bases between the two germline ends. The CDR3 is 15 residues long. CDR3 region: CASSSYMRTSDTQYF. CDR3 sequence (DNA): TGTGCCAGCAGCTCCTACATGCGGACTTCAGATACGCAGTATTTT. The whole variable domain, filled in from reference TRBV7-2 and TRBJ2-3, reads GAGVSQSPSNKVTEKGKDVELRCDPISGHTALYWYRQSLGQGLEFLIYFQGNSAPDKSGLPSDRFSAERTGGSVSTLTIQRTQQEDSAVYLCASSSYMRTSDTQYFGPGTRLTVL.

This clonotype was detected only a few times. The rearrangement joins TRBV9 to TRBJ2-2; 8 bases match TRBD1. The germline V gene has CDR1 SGDLS and CDR2 YYNGEE. This CDR3 contains 15 residues. V lost 0 bases and J lost 4; bases outside the gene matches: 2. In nucleotides, the CDR3 is TGTGCCAGCAGCGTAGATACAGGGGGCACCGGGGAGCTGTTTTTT. It is translated as CASSVDTGGTGELFF.

This chain links TRBV7-9 with TRBJ2-1, with D perhaps being TRBD1 or TRBD2 (5 bases each). Germline CDR1 SEHNR, CDR2 FQNEAQ (reference sequence). V lost 4 bases, J lost 3 bases, and 13 bases lay in between. The CDR3 is 15 residues long. CDR3 nucleotides: TGTGCCAGCAGCTCCCGGGACGGCGGCTACAATGAGCAGTTCTTC. It translates to CASSSRDGGYNEQFF.

Sample share makes this clonotype medium-sized. The V gene is TRBV5-5, the J gene TRBJ2-7, with 8 bases matching TRBD1. The germline V gene encodes CDR1 SGHKS and CDR2 YYEKEE (reference sequence). V lost 0 bases, J lost 1 base, and 3 bases stayed unmatched. This CDR3 is 15 amino acids long. CDR3 amino acids: CASSLETGDSYEQYF. The CDR3 DNA follows: TGTGCCAGCAGCTTGGAGACAGGGGATTCCTACGAGCAGTACTTC.

This chain uses TRBV4-2 with TRBJ1-5, with TRBD1 matching over 9 bases. From germline, CDR1 is LGHNA and CDR2 YNFKEQ. The CDR3 contains 15 residues. The J segment lost 7 bases and the V segment lost 3 bases, leaving 7 bases of the junction unmatched. The CDR3 region has the DNA TGTGCCAGCAGCCAGGGGGGACAGGGACTCCAGCCCCAGCATTTT. This translates into CASSQGGQGLQPQHF.

Relative to its sample, this clonotype is medium-sized. The gene calls are TRBV27 and TRBJ1-1; D ambiguous. This CDR3 region has 11 residues. The V end was cut by 6 bases, the J end by 8 bases, with 10 bases between. Germline V gene sequence: CDR1 MNHEY, CDR2 SMNVEV (reference sequence). CDR3 sequence reads: CASRGGTEAFF. The CDR3 DNA is TGTGCCAGCAGGGGCGGTACCGAAGCTTTCTTT.

The chain recombines TRBV7-2 with TRBJ2-1, with D possibly TRBD2 on 5 matching bases. This CDR3 region has 15 residues. The germline V gene has CDR1 SGHTA and CDR2 FQGNSA. V lost 3 bases, J lost 7 bases, and 16 bases lay in between. CDR3 sequence (DNA): TGTGCCAGCAGCTTTTGGAACGGACTCAGGAATGAGCAGTTCTTC. This sequence encodes CASSFWNGLRNEQFF.

This clonotype was counted only a few times. The rearrangement uses TRBV19 and TRBJ2-2; a possible D gene is TRBD2 (6 bases). The germline gives CDR1 LNHDA, CDR2 SQIVND (reference sequence). V was shortened by 5 bases and J by 4 bases, with 14 bases between the two germline ends. The CDR3 is 15 residues long. This CDR3 reads CASSPLAGATGELFF. Here the CDR3 DNA reads TGTGCCAGTAGTCCACTAGCCGGGGCCACCGGGGAGCTGTTTTTT.

This clonotype was detected only a few times. V usage is TRBV6-2 or TRBV6-3 and J usage is TRBJ1-1; tentative D call: TRBD1 (6 bases). The germline CDR1 and CDR2 sequences are MNHEY and SVGEGT. V shed 5 bases and J shed 3 bases, with 16 bases lying between them. The CDR3 extends over 15 amino acids. CDR3 in amino acids: CASSAVQGRDTEAFF. In DNA form, the CDR3 reads TGTGCCAGCAGTGCCGTACAGGGAAGAGACACTGAAGCTTTCTTT.

The gene calls are TRBV7-9 and TRBJ1-2; D is possibly TRBD1 (6 bases). The CDR3 is 13 amino acids. CDR1 and CDR2 (germline): SEHNR, FQNEAQ (reference sequence). Trimming stripped 5 bases from V and 4 bases from J, with 11 bases between. CDR3 loop: CASSPEDSYGYTF. The CDR3 nucleotides are TGTGCCAGCAGCCCTGAGGACAGCTATGGCTACACCTTC.

This clonotype was seen a handful of times. This sequence joins TRBV14 and TRBJ1-1; unclear D gene. The CDR3 sequence is 14 residues long. With 4 bases removed from V and 5 bases from J, the gap between germline ends came to 14 bases. The V gene's germline CDR1 is SGHDN and CDR2 FVKESK. The CDR3 DNA reads TGTGCCAGCAGCCTAGAAAACAGTGAGACTGAAGCTTTCTTT. It yields the protein CASSLENSETEAFF.

This clonotype was seen a few times. V usage is TRBV28 and J usage is TRBJ2-3; no definite D call. The germline V gene encodes CDR1 MDHEN and CDR2 SYDVKM. The CDR3 is 17 amino acids. With 3 bases removed from V and 2 bases from J, the gap between germline ends came to 18 bases. In DNA, the CDR3 is TGTGCCAGCAGTTTCGCCGAGTCCCCACGATACACAGATACGCAGTATTTT. Translated, it gives CASSFAESPRYTDTQYF.

DNA for the CDR3: TGTGCCAGCAGCCTCATCGGATATGGGGATACGCAGTATTTT. Its protein product is CASSLIGYGDTQYF. This chain joins TRBV7-2 and TRBJ2-3; D is undetermined. The CDR3 length is 14 residues. The V end was cut by 5 bases, the J end by 6 bases, with 15 bases between. CDR1 is SGHTA and CDR2 is FQGNSA in the germline V gene.